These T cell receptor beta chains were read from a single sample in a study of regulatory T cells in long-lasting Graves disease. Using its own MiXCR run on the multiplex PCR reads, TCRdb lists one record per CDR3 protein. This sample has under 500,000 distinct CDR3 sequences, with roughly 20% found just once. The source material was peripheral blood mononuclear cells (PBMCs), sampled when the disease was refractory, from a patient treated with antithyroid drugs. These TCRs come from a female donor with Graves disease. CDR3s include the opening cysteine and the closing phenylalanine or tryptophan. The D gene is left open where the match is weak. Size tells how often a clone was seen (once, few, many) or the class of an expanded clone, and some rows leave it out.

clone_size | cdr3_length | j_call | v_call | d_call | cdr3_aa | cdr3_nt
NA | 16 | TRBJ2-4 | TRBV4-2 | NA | CASSQDLAGNSHIQYF | TGTGCCAGCAGCCAAGATCTGGCAGGGAACTCGCACATTCAGTACTTC
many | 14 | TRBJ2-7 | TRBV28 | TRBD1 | CASKRTGEYYEQYF | TGTGCCAGCAAAAGGACAGGCGAATACTACGAGCAGTACTTC
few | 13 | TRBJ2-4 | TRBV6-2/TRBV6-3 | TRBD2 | CASSLAGGNIQYF | TGTGCCAGCAGCTTAGCGGGAGGAAACATTCAGTACTTC
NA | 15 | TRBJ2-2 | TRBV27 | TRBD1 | CASSFDRVNAGELFF | TGTGCCAGCAGTTTCGACAGGGTCAACGCCGGGGAGCTGTTTTTT
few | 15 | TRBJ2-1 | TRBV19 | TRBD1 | CASRSGTGGSNEQFF | TGTGCCAGTAGGTCCGGGACAGGGGGTTCAAATGAGCAGTTCTTC
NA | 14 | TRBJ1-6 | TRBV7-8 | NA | CASSLGGGQSPLHF | TGTGCCAGCAGCTTAGGAGGTGGGCAATCACCCCTCCACTTT
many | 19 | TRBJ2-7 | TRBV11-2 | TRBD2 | CASSFRSGLAGGISYEQYF | TGTGCCAGCAGCTTTAGGTCCGGACTAGCGGGAGGGATCTCCTACGAGCAGTACTTC
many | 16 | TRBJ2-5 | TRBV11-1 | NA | CASSPRVKTGTETQYF | TGTGCCAGCAGCCCCCGAGTGAAAACAGGGACAGAGACCCAGTACTTC
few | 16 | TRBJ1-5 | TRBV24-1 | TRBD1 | CATSEPSETGEEPQHF | TGTGCCACCAGTGAACCCTCGGAGACAGGGGAAGAGCCCCAGCATTTT
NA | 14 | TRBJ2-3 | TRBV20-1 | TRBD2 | CSATLAGVTDTQYF | TGCAGTGCTACACTAGCGGGAGTGACAGATACGCAGTATTTT
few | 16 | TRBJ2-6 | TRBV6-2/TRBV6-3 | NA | CASSYESSSGANVLTF | TGTGCCAGCAGTTACGAGAGTTCCTCTGGGGCCAACGTCCTGACTTTC
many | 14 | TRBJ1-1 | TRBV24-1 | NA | CATSDKGIGTEAFF | TGTGCCACCAGTGACAAGGGGATAGGGACTGAAGCTTTCTTT
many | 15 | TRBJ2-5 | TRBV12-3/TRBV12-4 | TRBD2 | CASRLGGGIQETQYF | TGTGCCAGCAGGCTCGGGGGGGGGATCCAAGAGACCCAGTACTTC
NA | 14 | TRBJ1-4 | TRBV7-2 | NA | CASSSRSTNEKLFF | TGTGCCAGCAGCTCTCGATCAACTAATGAAAAACTGTTTTTT
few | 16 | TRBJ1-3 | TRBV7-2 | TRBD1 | CASSPGQGAIGNTIYF | TGTGCCAGCAGCCCGGGACAGGGGGCGATTGGAAACACCATATATTTT
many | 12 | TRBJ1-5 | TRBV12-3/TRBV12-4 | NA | CASSRQGQPQHF | TGTGCCAGCAGCCGCCAGGGACAGCCCCAGCATTTT
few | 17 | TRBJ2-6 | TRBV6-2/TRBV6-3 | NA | CASSGIKWVSGANVLTF | TGTGCCAGCTCAGGCATCAAGTGGGTTTCTGGGGCCAACGTCCTGACTTTC
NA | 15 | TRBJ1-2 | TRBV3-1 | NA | CASSPGRFLDYGYTF | TGTGCCAGCAGCCCCGGGCGGTTTTTAGACTATGGCTACACCTTC
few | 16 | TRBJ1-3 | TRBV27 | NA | CASSLGPRGSGNTIYF | TGTGCCAGCAGTTTGGGGCCGCGTGGCTCTGGAAACACCATATATTTT
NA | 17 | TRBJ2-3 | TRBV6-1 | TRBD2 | CASRAGTSGTSTDTQYF | TGTGCCAGCAGGGCCGGGACTAGCGGGACTAGCACAGATACGCAGTATTTT
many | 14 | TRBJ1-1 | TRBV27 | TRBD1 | CASSGDRSVTEAFF | TGTGCCAGCAGTGGGGACAGGTCTGTCACTGAAGCTTTCTTT
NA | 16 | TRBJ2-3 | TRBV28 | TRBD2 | CASSLEGTSSTDTQYF | TGTGCCAGCAGTTTAGAAGGGACTAGCAGCACAGATACGCAGTATTTT
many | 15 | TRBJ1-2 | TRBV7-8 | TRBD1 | CASSLARDSSYGYTF | TGTGCCAGCAGCTTAGCGAGGGACAGCAGTTATGGCTACACCTTC
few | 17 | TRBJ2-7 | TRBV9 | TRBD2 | CASSVSSGIGSSYEQYF | TGTGCCAGCAGCGTTTCCAGCGGGATAGGGAGCTCCTACGAGCAGTACTTC
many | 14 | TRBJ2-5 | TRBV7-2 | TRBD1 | CASSLYGTVETQYF | TGTGCCAGCAGCTTATATGGGACAGTAGAGACCCAGTACTTC
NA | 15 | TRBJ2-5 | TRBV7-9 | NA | CASSLLFSGQETQYF | TGTGCCAGCAGCTTACTTTTCAGCGGTCAAGAGACCCAGTACTTC
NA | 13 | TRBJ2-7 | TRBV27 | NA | CASSLRGARGEYF | TGTGCCAGCAGTTTGAGGGGGGCGCGAGGGGAGTACTTC
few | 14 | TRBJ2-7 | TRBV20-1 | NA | CSPGGGGNWGEQYF | TGCAGCCCTGGGGGGGGCGGGAACTGGGGGGAGCAGTACTTC
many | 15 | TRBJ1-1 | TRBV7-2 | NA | CASSPRRLRNTEAFF | TGTGCCAGCAGCCCCCGTCGGCTGAGGAACACTGAAGCTTTCTTT
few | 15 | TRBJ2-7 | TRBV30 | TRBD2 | CAWRTSGVTIYEQYF | TGTGCCTGGAGAACTAGCGGGGTTACGATTTACGAGCAGTACTTC
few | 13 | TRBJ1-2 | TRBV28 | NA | CASKPLAIRGYTF | TGTGCCAGCAAACCCTTGGCAATTCGGGGCTACACCTTC
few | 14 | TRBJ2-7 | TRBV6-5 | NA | CASSYGGRTNEQYF | TGTGCCAGCAGTTACGGGGGGCGCACGAACGAGCAGTACTTC
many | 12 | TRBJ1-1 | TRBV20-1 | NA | CSARDLGLVAFF | TGCAGTGCTAGAGATTTGGGTTTAGTAGCTTTCTTT
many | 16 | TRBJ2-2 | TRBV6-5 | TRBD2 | CASSYRLAGDTGELFF | TGTGCCAGCAGTTACCGGCTAGCGGGAGACACCGGGGAGCTGTTTTTT
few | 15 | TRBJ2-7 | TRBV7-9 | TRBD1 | CASSKEDRGAYEQYF | TGTGCCAGCTCCAAGGAGGACAGGGGGGCCTACGAGCAGTACTTC
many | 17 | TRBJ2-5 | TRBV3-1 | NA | CASSQEGQRGSRETQYF | TGTGCCAGCAGCCAAGAAGGGCAGCGAGGGAGTCGGGAGACCCAGTACTTC
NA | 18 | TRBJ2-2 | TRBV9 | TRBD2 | CASSVERLAGSNTGELFF | TGTGCCAGCAGCGTAGAGAGACTAGCGGGATCGAACACCGGGGAGCTGTTTTTT
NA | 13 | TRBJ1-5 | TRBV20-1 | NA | CSATLTVGQPQHF | TGCAGTGCTACCCTTACGGTGGGTCAGCCCCAGCATTTT
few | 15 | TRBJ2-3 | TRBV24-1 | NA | CATSPGTYVKDTQYF | TGTGCCACCAGCCCCGGGACATATGTTAAGGATACGCAGTATTTT
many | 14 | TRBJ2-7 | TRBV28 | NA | CASSLWLSSYEQYF | TGTGCCAGCAGTTTATGGTTGAGCTCCTACGAGCAGTACTTC
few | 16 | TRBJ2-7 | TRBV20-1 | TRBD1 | CSARGGGGTGPLRQYF | TGCAGTGCTAGAGGCGGGGGAGGGACAGGGCCCCTACGGCAGTACTTC
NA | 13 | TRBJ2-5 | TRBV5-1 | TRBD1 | CASSGTGSETQYF | TGCGCCAGCAGCGGGACAGGGTCAGAGACCCAGTACTTC
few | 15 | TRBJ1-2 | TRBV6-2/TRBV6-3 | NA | CASNSPGRTIYGYTF | TGTGCCAGCAACTCTCCGGGACGGACCATCTATGGCTACACCTTC
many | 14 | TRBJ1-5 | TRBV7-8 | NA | CASSLGESNQPQHF | TGTGCCAGCAGCTTAGGAGAGAGCAATCAGCCCCAGCATTTT
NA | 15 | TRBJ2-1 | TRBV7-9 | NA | CASSVSGNVYNEQFF | TGTGCCAGCAGCGTGAGCGGTAACGTCTACAATGAGCAGTTCTTC
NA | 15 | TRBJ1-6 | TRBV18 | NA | CASSLLGGSGSPLHF | TGTGCCAGCTCACTTCTCGGGGGATCGGGATCACCCCTCCACTTT
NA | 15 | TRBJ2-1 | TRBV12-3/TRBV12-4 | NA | CASSLEGEGNNEQFF | TGTGCCAGCAGTTTAGAGGGTGAGGGAAACAATGAGCAGTTCTTC
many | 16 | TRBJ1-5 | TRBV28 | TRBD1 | CASSFHRGGSNQPQHF | TGTGCCAGCAGTTTCCACAGGGGAGGGAGCAATCAGCCCCAGCATTTT
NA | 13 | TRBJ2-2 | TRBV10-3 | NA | CAISESVAGELFF | TGTGCCATCAGTGAGTCTGTGGCCGGGGAGTTGTTTTTT